This T cell receptor (beta chain) emerged from a study of blood T cells in healthy people across ages. Across the whole study: Roughly one uniquely barcoded beta molecule per two T cells was captured.

Sample-barcoded 5' priming and a J-beta primer mix drove a second PCR of about 6 to 12 cycles. TCRdb recomputed calls from the 5' RACE reads with MiXCR, one row per CDR3 protein. The sample lists around 280,000 distinct CDR3 sequences, roughly 26% occurring once. The CDR3 covers 14 residues. CDR1 and CDR2 (germline): SNHLY, FYNNEI. The J segment lost 3 bases and the V segment lost 6 bases, leaving 6 bases of the junction unmatched. This clonotype was recorded at least ten times. V and J are TRBV2 and TRBJ2-5; 8 bases are shared with TRBD2. The sample taken for sequencing was blood. The sequence was collected from an older woman in good health. The CDR3 DNA reads as TGTGCCAGCAGAAGGGGTAGCGGGAAAGAGACCCAGTACTTC. It specifies CASRRGSGKETQYF.